This record covers a single TCR beta chain. One base separates it from a far larger clone, so it is likely a read error. Sequencing libraries for TCR beta were prepared with iRepertoire HTBI primers and Arm-PCR of CDR3 regions. Each CDR3 protein gets one entry after TCRdb re-called the multiplex PCR reads with MiXCR. The sample gives about 240,000 distinct CDR3 sequences, around 20% of which show up once; about 14% is in the top ten. The sample comes from a study of regulatory T cells in long-lasting Graves disease. Time point defined: newly diagnosed GD, antithyroid drugs for less than 3 months. Extracted PBMC RNA gave rise to the TCR library. Here the sequenced sample was peripheral blood mononuclear cells (PBMCs), taken at new diagnosis, from a patient treated with antithyroid drugs. This clonotype was sampled from a female donor with Graves disease.

CDR3 DNA sequence: TGTGCCAGCAGCCGGGACAGGGCTCGTGAGCAGTTCTTC. Its translation: CASSRDRAREQFF. The chain uses TRBV7-2 and TRBJ2-1; TRBD1 aligns across 9 bases. CDR1 is SGHTA, CDR2 FQGNSA, per germline. Germline trimming cut 5 bases from V and 9 bases from J; bases unmatched to any gene: 5. The CDR3 runs to 13 residues. Looking up the rest from reference TRBV7-2 and TRBJ2-1 gives the full variable domain: GAGVSQSPSNKVTEKGKDVELRCDPISGHTALYWYRQSLGQGLEFLIYFQGNSAPDKSGLPSDRFSAERTGGSVSTLTIQRTQQEDSAVYLCASSRDRAREQFFGPGTRLTVL.